A selection of T cell receptor beta chains follows, all from one sample in a study of blood T cell repertoires in COVID-19. Clones were sequenced by immunoSEQ multiplex PCR, and TCRdb holds only the in-frame ones, with some missing. The table shows under 85,000 clones, with approximately 90% occurring only once. Material for sequencing was peripheral blood. The receptors derive from a man aged 70 or older with active or convalescent COVID-19. The CDR3 runs from the conserved cysteine through the conserved F or W. D genes are given only for firm matches. Where a row states a size, it is once, few, many or the class of an expanded clone; other rows omit it.

cdr3_nt	cdr3_aa	clone_size	d_call	v_call	j_call
TGTGCCAGTAACAGGGGGCCCTATGGCTACACCTTC	CASNRGPYGYTF	.	TRBD1	TRBV28	TRBJ1-2
TGTGCCAGCAGCTTAGACCCCACAGGGGTGAATGGCTACACCTTC	CASSLDPTGVNGYTF	.	TRBD1	TRBV7-2	TRBJ1-2
TGTGCCAGCAGCAGGGGGCTCGGGGAGCTGTTTTTT	CASSRGLGELFF	once	TRBD1	TRBV28	TRBJ2-2
TGTGCCAGTAGTTTAGGACAGGTGAACACTGAAGCTTTCTTT	CASSLGQVNTEAFF	.	TRBD1	TRBV19	TRBJ1-1
TGTGCCAGTAGTATTCACCTCAGGGGGGCCGGGAACACTGAAGCTTTCTTT	CASSIHLRGAGNTEAFF	.	TRBD1	TRBV19	TRBJ1-1
TGTGCCAGCAGTGCCCGGGGTGAGGGAGAATACAATGAGCAGTTCTTC	CASSARGEGEYNEQFF	.	.	TRBV25-1	TRBJ2-1
TGTGCCAGCAGCCCTCAGACAGGGGGGAATTCACCCCTCCACTTT	CASSPQTGGNSPLHF	.	TRBD1	TRBV9	TRBJ1-6
TGTGCCAGCAGTCTCTTCCCCGGGACTAGAGGGGTCGAGCAGTACTTC	CASSLFPGTRGVEQYF	.	TRBD2	TRBV3-1/TRBV3-2	TRBJ2-7
TGTGCCAGCACCCCAACCGGGACTAATCGAGATACGCAGTATTTT	CASTPTGTNRDTQYF	.	TRBD2	TRBV28	TRBJ2-3
TGTGCCAGCAGTTTAACCCCTAAAGGCTACACCTTC	CASSLTPKGYTF	once	.	TRBV28	TRBJ1-2
TGCGCCAGCAGCCAAGCATCCGGGGGGTGGAGTTCACCCCTCCACTTT	CASSQASGGWSSPLHF	.	.	TRBV4-1	TRBJ1-6
TGTGCCAGCAGCTCCCCGGTAGATACGCAGTATTTT	CASSSPVDTQYF	.	.	TRBV7-9	TRBJ2-3
TGTGCCAGCAGCACTCGACAGGACTGGACTAACACTGAAGCTTTCTTT	CASSTRQDWTNTEAFF	.	.	TRBV7-9	TRBJ1-1
TGTGCCAGCAGCCAAGCGGGAGGGCCAACCGGGGAGCTGTTTTTT	CASSQAGGPTGELFF	.	TRBD2	TRBV3-1/TRBV3-2	TRBJ2-2
TGTGCCAGCAGCTCAGGACAGTTGAACTATGGCTACACCTTC	CASSSGQLNYGYTF	.	.	TRBV27	TRBJ1-2
TGTGCCAGCAGTTACTCGAGGACAGCATCTGGCTACACCTTC	CASSYSRTASGYTF	.	.	TRBV6-5	TRBJ1-2
TGTGCCAGCAGCTTAGGACAGGGTTTAGGAAACACCATATATTTT	CASSLGQGLGNTIYF	.	TRBD1	TRBV7-8	TRBJ1-3
TGTGCCAGTAGTGGACAGGGGAACTATGGCTACACCTTC	CASSGQGNYGYTF	.	TRBD1	TRBV19	TRBJ1-2
TGTGCCAGCAGCCCCGGGGGGAGCGGGGTAGCCAAAAACATTCAGTACTTC	CASSPGGSGVAKNIQYF	.	TRBD2	TRBV5-4	TRBJ2-4
TGTGCCAGCAGTCACGGACAGGGGGCTTATGTCAAAAACATTCAGTACTTC	CASSHGQGAYVKNIQYF	.	TRBD1	TRBV6-2/TRBV6-3	TRBJ2-4
TGTGCCAGCAGTTACTCGGTACGACAGCGCTATGGCTACACCTTC	CASSYSVRQRYGYTF	.	.	TRBV6-5	TRBJ1-2
TGTGCCAGCAGCCAAGGTCCAGGCATGAACACTGAAGCTTTCTTT	CASSQGPGMNTEAFF	once	.	TRBV3-1/TRBV3-2	TRBJ1-1
TGTGCCACCCCCCGGGTCCAAGAGACCCAGTACTTC	CATPRVQETQYF	few	.	TRBV24-1	TRBJ2-5
TGTGCCAGCTCACCCGCCAGCCTAGCAACTAATGAAAAACTGTTTTTT	CASSPASLATNEKLFF	.	.	TRBV18	TRBJ1-4
TGTGCCATCAGGCAGAACGATTCACCCCTCCACTTT	CAIRQNDSPLHF	.	.	TRBV10-3	TRBJ1-6
TGTGCCAGCAGCTACGACAGGGGGCAGGTCTATGGCTACACCTTC	CASSYDRGQVYGYTF	.	TRBD1	TRBV27	TRBJ1-2
TGTGCCAGCAGTTACCTCCTGACAGGGTCTGGAAACACCATATATTTT	CASSYLLTGSGNTIYF	.	TRBD1	TRBV6-2/TRBV6-3	TRBJ1-3
TGTGCCGGAAGCGGCTCCTATAATTCACCCCTCCACTTT	CAGSGSYNSPLHF	.	.	TRBV30	TRBJ1-6
TGTGCCAGCAGCTTGTATGGGAGTTCGGTGGGCTACACCTTC	CASSLYGSSVGYTF	.	.	TRBV5-6	TRBJ1-2
TGCGCCAGCAGCTGGGAGTTTATGAACACTGAAGCTTTCTTT	CASSWEFMNTEAFF	.	.	TRBV5-1	TRBJ1-1
TGCGCCAGCAGCTCCTCGGGGCGGGGGGGCGCAGATACGCAGTATTTT	CASSSSGRGGADTQYF	.	TRBD2	TRBV5-1	TRBJ2-3
TGTGCCAGCAGTGGGACAGGGGGCGGGCGGTGGTTATCCGGGGAGCTGTTTTTT	CASSGTGGGRWLSGELFF	once	TRBD1	TRBV28	TRBJ2-2
TGCGCCAGCAGACTAGCGGGCCAAGAGACCCAGTACTTC	CASRLAGQETQYF	.	TRBD2	TRBV5-1	TRBJ2-5
TGTGCCAGCAGCCGCACAGGGCTCGAGCAGTACTTC	CASSRTGLEQYF	.	.	TRBV7-2	TRBJ2-7
TGTGCCAGCAGCAGCGGGACAGGGCGGGATCAGCCCCAGCATTTT	CASSSGTGRDQPQHF	.	TRBD1	TRBV5-4	TRBJ1-5
TGTGCCAGTAGTAATTCGGACAGGGGGGATCAGCCCCAGCATTTT	CASSNSDRGDQPQHF	.	TRBD1	TRBV19	TRBJ1-5
TGTGCCAGTAGTATCCCCTCGGGCAGGGGGACAGAGACCCAGTACTTC	CASSIPSGRGTETQYF	once	TRBD1	TRBV19	TRBJ2-5
TGTGCCAGCCGGACAGGGTACTTGCTCACTGAAGCTTTCTTT	CASRTGYLLTEAFF	once	TRBD1	TRBV25-1	TRBJ1-1
TGTGCCAGCAGAGGACAGGCCCTGAACACTGAAGCTTTCTTT	CASRGQALNTEAFF	.	TRBD1	TRBV6-5	TRBJ1-1
TGCGCCAGCAGCATAGGGGACAGGGCCTCTGGAAACACCATATATTTT	CASSIGDRASGNTIYF	.	TRBD1	TRBV5-1	TRBJ1-3
TGTGCCAGCAGCCAAGATCCGGAGACAGGGTACTCATGGGAAGCTTTCTTT	CASSQDPETGYSWEAFF	.	TRBD1	TRBV14	TRBJ1-1
TGCGCCAGCAGCTTGGGGCCCTCCGGGACAGGGGGAACCTACAATGAGCAGTTCTTC	CASSLGPSGTGGTYNEQFF	.	TRBD1	TRBV5-1	TRBJ2-1
TGTGCCAGTAGCGACTATCTAGCGGGAGAAGACAATGAGCAGTTCTTC	CASSDYLAGEDNEQFF	few	TRBD2	TRBV19	TRBJ2-1
TGTGCCAGCTCACCGGTAGGGGGCGCGCCCTACAATGAGCAGTTCTTC	CASSPVGGAPYNEQFF	.	TRBD1	TRBV18	TRBJ2-1
TGTGCCAGCAGCATTAGGACTACCTACACCGGGGAGCTGTTTTTT	CASSIRTTYTGELFF	.	.	TRBV5-6	TRBJ2-2
TGTGCCAGCCTCTCCCGAGGCAGGGGCAGCAATCAGCCCCAGCATTTT	CASLSRGRGSNQPQHF	.	.	TRBV28	TRBJ1-5
TGTGCCTGGAGTCCAGGACAGGGGAGATTGCAGCCCCAGCATTTT	CAWSPGQGRLQPQHF	once	TRBD1	TRBV30	TRBJ1-5
TGTGCCAGCTCGGGTGATCGGGGCACTGAAGCTTTCTTT	CASSGDRGTEAFF	.	.	TRBV4-2	TRBJ1-1
TGTGCCAGCAGTCCTGCCGGGACTAGCATTCCACATGAGCAGTTCTTC	CASSPAGTSIPHEQFF	.	TRBD2	TRBV28	TRBJ2-1
TGTGCCTGGAGGATGAGCTCTGGAAACACCATATATTTT	CAWRMSSGNTIYF	once	.	TRBV30	TRBJ1-3
TGTGCCAGCTCATCCCTCTCCCCCACAGATACGCAGTATTTT	CASSSLSPTDTQYF	.	.	TRBV18	TRBJ2-3
TGTGCCTGGAGTACCGGCTACGAGCAGTACTTC	CAWSTGYEQYF	once	.	TRBV30	TRBJ2-7
TGTGCCACCAGCAGCTGGACTAGCGGGAGTAATGAGCAGTTCTTC	CATSSWTSGSNEQFF	.	TRBD2	TRBV15	TRBJ2-1
TGTGCCAGCAGTCCGACTAGCGGGAGGCCAGATACGCAGTATTTT	CASSPTSGRPDTQYF	.	TRBD2	TRBV6-5	TRBJ2-3
TGTGCCATCGCGGGGGGGGGACACTACAATGAGCAGTTCTTC	CAIAGGGHYNEQFF	once	TRBD2	TRBV10-3	TRBJ2-1
TGTGCCTGTACATCAAAACAACAGGTCCACTCGTACTACAATGAGCAGTTCTTC	CACTSKQQVHSYYNEQFF	once	.	TRBV30	TRBJ2-1
TGTGCCAGCAGCCCCGCCGGGAGGATCGCCGGGGAGCTGTTTTTT	CASSPAGRIAGELFF	.	TRBD2	TRBV7-9	TRBJ2-2